Presented here are 20 T cell receptor beta chains from one specimen sequenced in a study of read filtering for tumor transcriptome and immune sequencing. From 400 to 450 ng of RNA, a library with molecular barcoded alpha/delta and beta/gamma adaptors was made. TCRdb re-derived calls from the reads in MiXCR, one entry per CDR3 protein. The table lists tens of thousands of distinct CDR3 sequences, more than 11% of them singletons. The sample comprised a population of CD138-negative cells sorted from bone marrow. The receptors here all came from a donor over 35 with multiple myeloma.

The chain combines TRBV15 with TRBJ2-1, with D unclear. V lost 5 bases and J 7 bases, leaving 15 bases between the germline ends. The CDR3 totals 14 residues. The germline CDR1 and CDR2 sequences are LNHNV and YYDKDF (reference sequence). CDR3 sequence: CATSGPPATNEQFF. The CDR3 coding sequence is TGTGCCACCAGCGGCCCCCCAGCTACAAATGAGCAGTTCTTC.

At least ten counts were recorded for this clonotype. The chain links TRBV30 to TRBJ2-3, with D maybe TRBD2 (5 bases). Germline V gene sequence: CDR1 GTSNPN, CDR2 SVGIG (reference sequence). The CDR3 totals 16 residues. Deletions cut 0 bases from V and 1 base from J, with 14 bases between. Here the CDR3 DNA reads TGTGCCTGGAGTGTACTCCAGCCGCGGGGCACAGATACGCAGTATTTT. Translated: CAWSVLQPRGTDTQYF.

This clonotype was detected ten times or more. The rearrangement links TRBV12-3 or TRBV12-4 to TRBJ2-3; 9 positions match TRBD2. The trim removed 5 bases at V and 10 bases at J, leaving 7 bases unmatched. CDR3 length equals 13 residues. The CDR3 DNA reads TGTGCCAGCAGTACTGTAGCGGGAGCGGCGCAGTATTTT. Its translation is CASSTVAGAAQYF.

The chain employs TRBV2 and TRBJ1-1, with 8 bases identical to TRBD1. Looked up from germline, CDR1 is SNHLY and CDR2 is FYNNEI. V shed 2 bases, J shed 1 base, and the junction held 18 bases outside the gene matches. The CDR3 covers 20 residues. The DNA for the CDR3 is TGTGCCAGCAGTGAACAGGCCGCTACCCGGGACAGGTTCACGAACACTGAAGCTTTCTTT. Translated: CASSEQAATRDRFTNTEAFF.

This clonotype has more than one count but fewer than ten. This chain uses TRBV7-3 with TRBJ1-1, with 7 bases aligning to TRBD1. Germline CDR1 is SGHTA and CDR2 is FQGTGA. CDR3 length: 15 amino acids. The V and J ends lost 2 bases and 4 bases, in that order; junction bases with no gene match: 7. CDR3 DNA sequence: TGTGCCAGCAGCTTACTCTCAGGGGGTAGCACTGAAGCTTTCTTT. Translating gives CASSLLSGGSTEAFF.

This clonotype was seen at least ten times. This chain connects TRBV29-1 to TRBJ2-1; the D gene is possibly TRBD1 (5 bases). The CDR3 covers 15 residues. V was trimmed by 2 bases and J by 0 bases, leaving 11 bases between them. Germline loops: CDR1 SQVTM, CDR2 ANQGSEA. CDR3 sequence (DNA): TGCAGCGTTGAAAGGGGAATGAGCTCCTACAATGAGCAGTTCTTC. Its translation is CSVERGMSSYNEQFF.

This clonotype was counted many times. The genes are TRBV5-1 and TRBJ1-1, with 9 positions matching TRBD1. The CDR3 is 13 residues long. After removal of 5 bases from V and 5 bases from J, the junction contained 4 bases not matched to a gene. CDR1 is SGHRS, CDR2 YFSETQ, per germline. CDR3 sequence reads: CASRGQGTTEAFF. DNA for the CDR3: TGCGCCAGCAGAGGACAGGGGACGACTGAAGCTTTCTTT.

This clonotype was seen at least ten times. The V call is TRBV4-1, the J call TRBJ2-1, with 8 bases aligning to TRBD2. In germline, CDR1 is MGHRA, CDR2 YSYEKL. This CDR3 region has 16 residues. V trimming: 3 bases; J trimming: 3 bases; junction bases outside the gene matches: 7. The CDR3 here is CASSQITSGYYNEQFF. The CDR3 coding sequence is TGCGCCAGCAGCCAGATAACTAGCGGATACTACAATGAGCAGTTCTTC.

This clonotype was found many times. The chain combines TRBV5-1 with TRBJ2-1, with D perhaps matching TRBD1 (6 bases). The CDR3 runs 16 residues. Germline V gene lookup returns CDR1 SGHRS and CDR2 YFSETQ. V was clipped by 0 bases and J by 2 bases, with 12 bases between them. The CDR3 reads CASSLVPQGTYNEQFF. The CDR3 bases are TGCGCCAGCAGCTTGGTCCCCCAGGGGACCTACAATGAGCAGTTCTTC.

At least ten counts were recorded for this clonotype. V is TRBV28 and J is TRBJ1-1; D not resolved. This CDR3 is built from 16 residues. V dropped 2 bases and J dropped 6 bases, with 19 bases sitting between them. Germline V gene lookup returns CDR1 MDHEN and CDR2 SYDVKM. The DNA for the CDR3 is TGTGCCAGCAGTTTAGTAAAGCAGTTTCGGGCAGCTGAAGCTTTCTTT. Amino acid sequence: CASSLVKQFRAAEAFF.

This clonotype was seen repeatedly, ten times or more. The rearrangement links TRBV7-2 to TRBJ1-1; 10 bases are a match to TRBD1. The CDR3 has 15 amino acids. The V gene's germline CDR1 is SGHTA and CDR2 FQGNSA. Trimming at V came to 3 bases and at J to 1 base, leaving 2 bases not matched to a gene. The CDR3 here is CASSFRTGGNTEAFF. The CDR3 bases are TGTGCCAGCAGCTTTAGGACAGGGGGGAACACTGAAGCTTTCTTT.

This clonotype was detected a few times. The V and J genes are TRBV6-2 or TRBV6-3 and TRBJ2-1, with 13 bases lining up with TRBD2. The CDR3 extends over 16 amino acids. With 7 bases clipped from V and 5 bases from J, the junction kept 8 bases outside the gene matches. Germline V lookup: CDR1 MNHEY, CDR2 SVGEGT. DNA of the CDR3: TGTGCCAGCAATTCACCGGGACTAGCGGGACACAATGAGCAGTTCTTC. As protein: CASNSPGLAGHNEQFF.

The chain uses TRBV20-1 and TRBJ2-6; D perhaps matches TRBD2 (5 bases). Trimming stripped 2 bases from V and 0 bases from J, with 20 bases between. Germline V lookup: CDR1 DFQATT, CDR2 SNEGSKA (reference sequence). The CDR3 is made up of 19 amino acids. The CDR3 DNA is TGCAGTGCTAGAACGGGATTTGTATCATCACTCTCTGGGGCCAACGTCCTGACTTTC. Residues: CSARTGFVSSLSGANVLTF.

This rearrangement joins TRBV27 to TRBJ2-6; unclear D gene. V lost 3 bases, J lost 0 bases, and 15 bases lay in between. This CDR3 has 18 residues. The germline V gene has CDR1 MNHEY and CDR2 SMNVEV (reference sequence). In DNA form, the CDR3 reads TGTGCCAGCAGTTTGGTTGGGTCTTTTTTCTCTGGGGCCAACGTCCTGACTTTC. Its translation is CASSLVGSFFSGANVLTF.

There are a few counts of this clonotype. The chain recombines TRBV7-2 with TRBJ2-5, with a weak D call TRBD2 (5 bases). This CDR3 comprises 14 residues. CDR1 is SGHTA and CDR2 is FQGNSA in the germline V gene. The V end was cut by 4 bases, the J end by 5 bases, with 14 bases between. The CDR3 bases are TGTGCCAGCAGCTCCCCGGAGCGGAGGGAGACCCAGTACTTC. Translated, it gives CASSSPERRETQYF.

This rearrangement joins TRBV19 to TRBJ1-1, with D unresolved. Germline lookup yields CDR1 LNHDA and CDR2 SQIVND (reference sequence). Trimming shortened V by 2 bases and J by 5 bases, and 9 bases separated the two germline ends. This CDR3 region has 13 residues. The CDR3 nucleotides are TGTGCCAGTAGTATAACCGATATAACTGAAGCTTTCTTT. This codes for CASSITDITEAFF.

Comment on this clonotype: A much larger clone differs from this one at a single base, so this may be a read error. For the CDR3, the DNA is TGTGTCGCGATTGACAGGGAAAGACGTGAGCCCCAGCATTTT. Amino acids: CVAIDRERREPQHF. The chain carries TRBV28 and TRBJ1-5, with 7 bases identical to TRBD1. Germline loops: CDR1 MDHEN, CDR2 SYDVKM. This CDR3 is 14 amino acids long.

Turning to this clonotype: This may arise from a read error, as a much more abundant clone is one base away. The V gene is TRBV11-1, the J gene TRBJ1-1; D gene ambiguous. The CDR3 covers 14 residues. Per the germline V gene, CDR1 is SGHAT and CDR2 is FQDESV (reference sequence). CDR3 DNA sequence: TGTGCCAGCGGCTTACCGGGAGATTGGACTGAAGCTTTCTTT. It yields the protein CASGLPGDWTEAFF.

In this sample, this clonotype turned up many times. The genes are TRBV24-1 and TRBJ2-1; D is perhaps TRBD2 (6 bases). Trimming removed 5 bases at V and 7 bases at J, with 14 bases between. Germline V gene sequence: CDR1 KGHDR, CDR2 SFDVKD. This CDR3 comprises 14 residues. CDR3 nucleotides: TGTGCCACCAGTGGATACTTAGGGAGGAATGAGCAGTTCTTC. Its protein product is CATSGYLGRNEQFF.

This clonotype was observed at least ten times. The chain uses TRBV20-1 and TRBJ2-3; 12 nucleotides align to TRBD2. From germline, CDR1 is DFQATT and CDR2 SNEGSKA (reference sequence). V gave up 5 bases and J gave up 4 bases; unmatched junction bases: 7. The CDR3 runs 15 residues. The CDR3 nucleotides are TGCAGTGCTGTACTAGCGGGAGGTAGCCCAGATACGCAGTATTTT. Translated, it gives CSAVLAGGSPDTQYF.